The 29 T cell receptor beta chains listed next were all sequenced from one sample in a study of cytomegalovirus exposure and HLA in healthy donors (dated by TCRdb to the late 2010s). Library method: the immunoSEQ multiplex PCR assay. For the multiplex PCR, a mixture combining 60 forward primers for TCR Vbeta segments and 13 reverse primers for TCR Jbeta segments was used. In its TCRdb copy, this immuneACCESS table keeps in-frame sequences only and misses some clones. Where compared with another copy, unresolved V genes explain less than half of these, and the others have no known cause. This sample comprises more than 80,000 clones, approximately 75% of them detected only once. Of the sample, approximately 3% falls within the top ten clones. Sequencing was done on a sample of PBMCs. The receptors derive from a female donor in good health and CMV-seropositive.

This rearrangement joins TRBV7-2 to TRBJ2-7, with a weak D call TRBD2 (5 bases). Trimming stripped 5 bases from V and 3 bases from J, with 11 bases between. Germline-derived CDR1 and CDR2 are SGHTA and FQGNSA. CDR3 length: 13 residues. The DNA for the CDR3 is TGTGCCAGCAGCGGGGAGAAGTTCTACGAGCAGTACGTC. Translated, it gives CASSGEKFYEQYV.

The chain links TRBV28 to TRBJ2-1, with 9 bases fitting TRBD2. Germline trimming cut 6 bases from V and 4 bases from J; bases unmatched to any gene: 16. This CDR3 comprises 18 residues. Germline lookup yields CDR1 MDHEN and CDR2 SYDVKM. CDR3 sequence reads: CASRQGGTLAGKYNEQFF. For the CDR3, the DNA is TGTGCCAGCAGACAAGGGGGGACCCTAGCGGGAAAATACAATGAGCAGTTCTTC.

V and J are TRBV2 and TRBJ2-6; 8 bases match TRBD1. V lost 5 bases to trimming and J lost 2 bases; unmatched junction nucleotides: 5. The germline gives CDR1 SNHLY, CDR2 FYNNEI. The CDR3 contains 16 residues. CDR3 nucleotide sequence: TGTGCCAGCAGTCCAGACAGGGGAACTGGGGCCAACGTCCTGACTTTC. The encoded protein is CASSPDRGTGANVLTF. Full variable domain (outside the CDR3, taken from reference TRBV2 and TRBJ2-6): EPEVTQTPSHQVTQMGQEVILRCVPISNHLYFYWYRQILGQKVEFLVSFYNNEISEKSEIFDDQFSVERPDGSNFTLKIRSTKLEDSAMYFCASSPDRGTGANVLTFGAGSRLTVL.

This clone was seen once. The chain combines TRBV11-1 with TRBJ1-2, with a tentative D call TRBD1 (5 bases). V dropped 4 bases and J dropped 5 bases, with 14 bases sitting between them. Germline loops: CDR1 SGHAT, CDR2 FQDESV (reference sequence). This CDR3 has 14 residues. CDR3 in DNA: TGTGCCAGCAGCTCCCCGACAGTGCCTTATGGCTACACCTTC. It translates to CASSSPTVPYGYTF.

This clone came up a few times. The chain joins TRBV4-1 to TRBJ2-1; 9 bases match TRBD2. The CDR3 runs to 14 residues. Germline CDR1 is MGHRA and CDR2 is YSYEKL. Trimming cost V 4 bases and J 7 bases; bases outside gene matches: 5. The CDR3 DNA sequence: TGCGCCAGCAGCCTAAGACTAGCGGTAAATGAGCAGTTCTTC. This codes for CASSLRLAVNEQFF.

V gene TRBV11-2 combines with J gene TRBJ1-1, with D tentatively TRBD1 (6 bases). The V gene lost 5 bases and the J gene lost 12 bases, with 25 bases spanning the gap. The CDR3 extends over 15 amino acids. The germline CDR1 and CDR2 sequences are SGHAT and FQNNGV. The CDR3: CASSLLRHGGAESFF. The CDR3 coding sequence is TGTGCCAGCAGCCTGTTGCGACACGGGGGGGCTGAGTCTTTCTTT.

This clone was observed once. V is TRBV9 and J is TRBJ1-4, with 9 bases lining up with TRBD1. CDR1 SGDLS and CDR2 YYNGEE come from the germline V gene. J lost 8 bases, V lost 4 bases, and 6 bases had no gene match. The length of the CDR3 is 14 residues. CDR3 in DNA: TGTGCCAGCAGCATCGGACAGGGGCGCGAAAAACTGTTTTTT. Translation: CASSIGQGREKLFF.

The chain uses TRBV15 and TRBJ1-3; 7 nucleotides align to TRBD1. The length of the CDR3 is 16 residues. J was trimmed by 4 bases and V by 0 bases; bases with no gene match: 6. Germline CDR1 LNHNV, CDR2 YYDKDF (reference sequence). The CDR3 DNA reads TGTGCCACCAGCAGAGATCCCGGGACAGCCGGAAACACCATATATTTT. Translated: CATSRDPGTAGNTIYF.

The chain couples TRBV4-2 to TRBJ2-3; no clear D gene. Between the trimmed V and J ends, which lost 1 base and 0 bases, there was a span of 8 bases. Per the germline V gene, CDR1 is LGHNA and CDR2 is YNFKEQ. The CDR3 is 15 residues long. Written as DNA, the CDR3 is TGTGCCAGCAGCCAAGCGGTTTCTAGCACAGATACGCAGTATTTT. Translation gives CASSQAVSSTDTQYF.

This clone was observed once. The chain combines TRBV7-2 with TRBJ1-3; D gene ambiguous. The germline V gene has CDR1 SGHTA and CDR2 FQGNSA. Deletions cut 5 bases from V and 2 bases from J, with 13 bases between. This CDR3 has 15 residues. CDR3 region: CASSPGIRPGNTIYF. DNA for the CDR3: TGTGCCAGCAGCCCAGGAATTCGGCCTGGAAACACCATATATTTT.

This clone was counted a few times. DNA of the CDR3: TGCGCCAGCAGTGCTCCCGACAGTCCTGGGGCCAACGTCCTGACTTTC. This gives the protein CASSAPDSPGANVLTF. The V call is TRBV10-1, the J call TRBJ2-6, with a weak D call TRBD1 (5 bases). CDR1 and CDR2 from the germline V gene are WNHNN and SYGVQD (reference sequence). This CDR3 region has 16 residues. The V end lost 4 bases, the J end lost 2 bases, and 12 bases lay between the germline ends.

This clone was detected a few times. The chain combines TRBV5-1 with TRBJ2-5, with TRBD2 matching 8 bases. Germline V CDR1 and CDR2: SGHRS, YFSETQ. The CDR3 spans 16 residues. V was pared by 2 bases and J by 1 base, with 7 bases of the junction left unmatched. The CDR3 loop reads CASSFGRAGGQETQYF. The CDR3 DNA sequence: TGCGCCAGCAGCTTCGGGAGGGCGGGGGGCCAAGAGACCCAGTACTTC.

This clone was counted once. The rearrangement uses TRBV9 and TRBJ2-7, with a weak D call TRBD1 (8 bases). Trimming removed 0 bases at V and 3 bases at J, with 16 bases between. The CDR3 extends over 16 amino acids. The germline V gene has CDR1 SGDLS and CDR2 YYNGEE. CDR3: CASSVAGGQAFYEQYF. The CDR3 nucleotides are TGTGCCAGCAGCGTAGCGGGGGGACAGGCGTTCTACGAGCAGTACTTC.

This clone was counted a single time. At one boundary the junction diverges from the germline segment, which might be a read error. The J gene is TRBJ2-2, the V gene TRBV9; 9 bases match TRBD1. The V gene's germline CDR1 is SGDLS and CDR2 YYNGEE. CDR3 size: 15 residues. The CDR3 is CASSLLGGQGRELFF. DNA of the CDR3: TGTGCCAGCAGCCTCCTCGGGGGACAGGGCCGGGAACTGTTTTTT.

The chain uses TRBV2 and TRBJ1-6; a possible D gene is TRBD1 (6 bases). The CDR3 loop spans 17 amino acids. In germline, CDR1 is SNHLY, CDR2 FYNNEI. V lost 4 bases and J lost 3, with 16 bases in between. CDR3 protein: CASSVSPWTDYNSPLHF. CDR3 DNA sequence: TGTGCCAGCAGTGTTTCCCCTTGGACAGACTATAATTCACCCCTCCACTTT.

The chain employs TRBV4-1 and TRBJ1-2; D ambiguous. CDR1 and CDR2 (germline): MGHRA, YSYEKL. The CDR3 has 12 amino acids. Deletions cut 3 bases from V and 7 bases from J, with 9 bases between. This CDR3 reads CASSQVNIGYTF. CDR3 DNA: TGCGCCAGCAGCCAGGTCAACATTGGCTACACCTTC.

This clone occurred a few times. The chain has TRBV19 and TRBJ2-1; D possibly corresponds to TRBD2 (5 bases). The CDR3 runs 15 residues. V lost 8 bases and J lost 2, with 16 bases in between. Germline V gene sequence: CDR1 LNHDA, CDR2 SQIVND (reference sequence). The CDR3 region has the DNA TGTGCCAGTGGGAGTAGCCTGGGGACCTACAATGAGCAGTTCTTC. Amino acids: CASGSSLGTYNEQFF. The entire variable domain, with the rest obtained from reference TRBV19 and TRBJ2-1, is as follows: DGGITQSPKYLFRKEGQNVTLSCEQNLNHDAMYWYRQDPGQGLRLIYYSQIVNDFQKGDIAEGYSVSREKKESFPLTVTSAQKNPTAFYLCASGSSLGTYNEQFFGPGTRLTVL.

The chain recombines TRBV30 with TRBJ2-7; 13 nucleotides match TRBD2. The CDR3 covers 18 residues. Trimming at V came to 7 bases and at J to 5 bases, leaving 20 bases not matched to a gene. Germline V gives CDR1 GTSNPN, CDR2 SVGIG (reference sequence). The CDR3 protein is CASGQGPTSGRAAHEQYF. The CDR3, as DNA: TGTGCCTCGGGACAGGGCCCTACTAGCGGGAGGGCCGCCCACGAGCAGTACTTC.

The gene calls are TRBV2 and TRBJ2-7, with a possible D match to TRBD2 (6 bases). This CDR3 spans 15 amino acids. Trimming took off 6 bases at V and 3 bases at J, with 18 bases between the two ends. Per the germline V gene, CDR1 is SNHLY and CDR2 is FYNNEI. The CDR3 nucleotides read TGTGCCAGCAGCTTATGGGGGGAAAGGGGCTACGAGCAGTACTTC. Encoded protein: CASSLWGERGYEQYF.

The rearrangement uses TRBV28 and TRBJ1-2; 10 positions agree with TRBD1. Germline CDR1 and CDR2: MDHEN and SYDVKM. J gave up 4 bases and V 2 bases, and 7 bases lay outside the gene matches. CDR3 length: 16 residues. The CDR3: CASSLPGQGFSYGYTF. CDR3 DNA sequence: TGTGCCAGCAGTTTACCGGGACAGGGGTTCAGCTATGGCTACACCTTC.

The chain joins TRBV5-1 to TRBJ2-7; perhaps TRBD2 as D (5 bases). This CDR3 has 12 amino acids. Trimming removed 3 bases from V and 1 base from J, with 5 bases in between. Germline assignment: CDR1 SGHRS and CDR2 YFSETQ. CDR3 in amino acids: CASSSGSYEQYF. Here the CDR3 DNA reads TGCGCCAGCAGCTCGGGGTCCTACGAGCAGTACTTC.

The chain has TRBV9 and TRBJ2-1; 9 nucleotides agree with TRBD1. The CDR3 loop spans 13 amino acids. The germline CDR1 and CDR2 sequences are SGDLS and YYNGEE. J lost 8 bases, V lost 0 bases, and 0 bases had no gene match. The CDR3 loop is CASSVGQGDEQFF. In DNA form, the CDR3 reads TGTGCCAGCAGCGTAGGACAGGGGGATGAGCAGTTCTTC.

The gene calls are TRBV6-5 and TRBJ1-2; 7 nucleotides match TRBD1. This CDR3 region has 15 residues. V lost 3 bases and J lost 0; bases outside the gene matches: 4. Germline CDR1 and CDR2: MNHEY and SVGAGI. The CDR3 region is CASSYFGTANYGYTF. DNA for the CDR3: TGTGCCAGCAGTTATTTCGGGACAGCTAACTATGGCTACACCTTC.

The CDR3 loop is CAWSAGAGANVLTF. The CDR3 DNA is TGTGCCTGGAGTGCAGGGGCCGGGGCCAACGTCCTGACTTTC. The gene calls are TRBV30 and TRBJ2-6, with D possibly TRBD1 on 6 matching bases. The V end was cut by 1 base, the J end by 4 bases, with 8 bases between. This CDR3 spans 14 amino acids. Germline V lookup: CDR1 GTSNPN, CDR2 SVGIG (reference sequence).

This rearrangement joins TRBV28 to TRBJ2-7; TRBD1 matches at 11 bases. The CDR3 covers 14 residues. The J segment lost 2 bases and the V segment lost 3 bases, leaving 0 bases of the junction unmatched. Per germline, CDR1 MDHEN and CDR2 SYDVKM. The CDR3 DNA reads as TGTGCCAGCAGTTTGGGACAGGGGGCCTACGAGCAGTACTTC. It is translated as CASSLGQGAYEQYF.

The chain links TRBV7-8 to TRBJ1-5, with D tentatively TRBD1 (5 bases). The CDR3 spans 15 residues. Per germline, CDR1 SGHVS and CDR2 FQNEAQ. Trimming stripped 1 base from V and 3 bases from J, with 10 bases between. The CDR3 sequence: CASSLVTGHNQPQHF. The CDR3 DNA is TGTGCCAGCAGCTTAGTCACAGGACACAATCAGCCCCAGCATTTT.

This chain uses TRBV18 with TRBJ2-7; tentatively, D is TRBD1 (7 bases). The CDR3 is 14 amino acids. The V gene's germline CDR1 is KGHSH and CDR2 LQKENI. Trimming removed 5 bases from V and 2 bases from J, with 13 bases in between. The DNA of the CDR3 is TGTGCCAGCTCAGGACAGGAGGGGGCCTACGAGCAGTACTTC. It yields the protein CASSGQEGAYEQYF. Using reference TRBV18 and TRBJ2-7 for the parts outside the CDR3, the full variable domain is NAGVMQNPRHLVRRRGQEARLRCSPMKGHSHVYWYRQLPEEGLKFMVYLQKENIIDESGMPKERFSAEFPKEGPSILRIQQVVRGDSAAYFCASSGQEGAYEQYFGPGTRLTVT.

V and J are TRBV6-5 and TRBJ2-1, with TRBD2 matching over 9 bases. This CDR3 has 16 amino acids. Per the germline V gene, CDR1 is MNHEY and CDR2 is SVGAGI. Unmatched junction bases numbered 3, after V lost 1 base and J lost 2 bases. Here the CDR3 reads CASSYWTSDTYNEQFF. The CDR3 region has the DNA TGTGCCAGCAGTTACTGGACTAGCGACACCTACAATGAGCAGTTCTTC.

This sequence joins TRBV5-4 and TRBJ1-4; tentative D call: TRBD1 (5 bases). Germline CDR1 SGHNT, CDR2 YYREEE (reference sequence). V gave up 1 base and J gave up 1 base, with 11 bases separating them. There are 16 residues in the CDR3. This CDR3 reads CASSLRQGRTNEKLFF. The CDR3 DNA sequence: TGTGCCAGCAGCTTGCGGCAGGGAAGAACTAATGAAAAACTGTTTTTT.